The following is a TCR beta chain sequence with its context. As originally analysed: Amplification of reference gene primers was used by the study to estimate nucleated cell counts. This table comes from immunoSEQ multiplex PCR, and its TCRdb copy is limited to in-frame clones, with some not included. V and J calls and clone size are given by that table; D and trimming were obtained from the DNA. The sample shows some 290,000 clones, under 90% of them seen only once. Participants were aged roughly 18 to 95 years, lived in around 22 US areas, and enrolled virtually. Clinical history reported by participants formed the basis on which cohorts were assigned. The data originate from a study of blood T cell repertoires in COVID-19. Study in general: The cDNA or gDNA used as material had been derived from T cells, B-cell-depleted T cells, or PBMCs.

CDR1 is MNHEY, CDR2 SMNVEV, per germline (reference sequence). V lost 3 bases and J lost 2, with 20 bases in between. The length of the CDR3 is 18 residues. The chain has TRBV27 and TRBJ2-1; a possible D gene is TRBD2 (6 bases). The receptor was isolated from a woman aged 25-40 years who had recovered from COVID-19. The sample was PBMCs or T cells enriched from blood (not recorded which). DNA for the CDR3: TGTGCCAGCAGTTTGATCTCGGGCCGGGCGGGGCCCTACAATGAGCAGTTCTTC. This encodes CASSLISGRAGPYNEQFF.